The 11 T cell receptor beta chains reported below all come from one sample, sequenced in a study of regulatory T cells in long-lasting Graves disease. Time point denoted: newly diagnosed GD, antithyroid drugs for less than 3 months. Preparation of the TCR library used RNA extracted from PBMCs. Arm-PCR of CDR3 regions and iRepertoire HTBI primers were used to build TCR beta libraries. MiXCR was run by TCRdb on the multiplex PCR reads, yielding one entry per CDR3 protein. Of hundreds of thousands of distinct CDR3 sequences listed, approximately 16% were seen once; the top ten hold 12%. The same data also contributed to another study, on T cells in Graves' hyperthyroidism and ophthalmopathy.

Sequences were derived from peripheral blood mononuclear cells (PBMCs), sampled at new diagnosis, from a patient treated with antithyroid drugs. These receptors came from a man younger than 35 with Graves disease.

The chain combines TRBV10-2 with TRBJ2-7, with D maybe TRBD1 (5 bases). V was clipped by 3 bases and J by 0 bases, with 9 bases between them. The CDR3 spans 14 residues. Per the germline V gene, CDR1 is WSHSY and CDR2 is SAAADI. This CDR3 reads CASSDLGHSYEQYF. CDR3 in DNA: TGCGCCAGCAGTGACCTAGGACACTCCTACGAGCAGTACTTC.

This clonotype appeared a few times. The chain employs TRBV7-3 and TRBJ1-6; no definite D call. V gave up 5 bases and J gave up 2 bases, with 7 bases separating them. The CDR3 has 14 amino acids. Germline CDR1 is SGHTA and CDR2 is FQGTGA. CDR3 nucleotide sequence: TGTGCCAGCAGCCTGGGAGCCTATAATTCACCCCTCCACTTT. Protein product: CASSLGAYNSPLHF.

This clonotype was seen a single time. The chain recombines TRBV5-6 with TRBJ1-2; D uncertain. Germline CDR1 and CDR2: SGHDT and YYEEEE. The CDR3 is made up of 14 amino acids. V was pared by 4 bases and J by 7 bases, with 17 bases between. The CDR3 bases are TGTGCCAGCAGCCTAGACCTTCGAGGAACTGGCTACACCTTC. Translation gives CASSLDLRGTGYTF.

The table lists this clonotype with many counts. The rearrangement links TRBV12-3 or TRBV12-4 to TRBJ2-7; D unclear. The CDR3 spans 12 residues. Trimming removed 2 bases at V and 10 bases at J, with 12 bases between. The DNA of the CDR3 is TGTGCCAGCAGTTTATATCAGGATGATCAGTACTTC. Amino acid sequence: CASSLYQDDQYF.

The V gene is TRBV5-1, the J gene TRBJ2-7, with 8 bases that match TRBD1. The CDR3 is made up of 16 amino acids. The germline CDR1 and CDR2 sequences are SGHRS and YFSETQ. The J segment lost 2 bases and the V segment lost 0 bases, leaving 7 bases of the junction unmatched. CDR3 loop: CASSLAAGGRTYEQYF. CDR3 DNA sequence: TGCGCCAGCAGCTTGGCCGCAGGGGGCCGCACCTACGAGCAGTACTTC.

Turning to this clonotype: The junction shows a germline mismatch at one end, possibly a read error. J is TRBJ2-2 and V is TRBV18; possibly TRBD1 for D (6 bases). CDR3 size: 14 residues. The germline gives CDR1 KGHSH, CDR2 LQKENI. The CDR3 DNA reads TGTGCCAGCTCACCCAACAGGGACACCGGGGAGCTGTCTTTT. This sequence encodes CASSPNRDTGELSF. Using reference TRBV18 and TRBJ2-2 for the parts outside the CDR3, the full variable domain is NAGVMQNPRHLVRRRGQEARLRCSPMKGHSHVYWYRQLPEEGLKFMVYLQKENIIDESGMPKERFSAEFPKEGPSILRIQQVVRGDSAAYFCASSPNRDTGELSFGEGSRLTVL.

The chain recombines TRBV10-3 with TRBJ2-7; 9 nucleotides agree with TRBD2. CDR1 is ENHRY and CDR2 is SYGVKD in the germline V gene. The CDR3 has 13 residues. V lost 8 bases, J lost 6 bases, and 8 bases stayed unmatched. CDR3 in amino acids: CAIGATSGIEQYF. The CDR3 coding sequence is TGTGCCATCGGCGCGACTAGCGGCATCGAGCAGTACTTC.

CDR3 sequence reads: CASRQQGRGTDTQYF. CDR3 DNA sequence: TGTGCCAGCAGGCAACAGGGAAGGGGCACAGATACGCAGTATTTT. This chain links TRBV6-1 with TRBJ2-3; the D gene is possibly TRBD1 (6 bases). The germline V gene has CDR1 MNHNS and CDR2 SASEGT. This CDR3 is 15 amino acids long. The germline V and J ends were trimmed by 6 bases and 1 base, with 14 bases remaining between them.

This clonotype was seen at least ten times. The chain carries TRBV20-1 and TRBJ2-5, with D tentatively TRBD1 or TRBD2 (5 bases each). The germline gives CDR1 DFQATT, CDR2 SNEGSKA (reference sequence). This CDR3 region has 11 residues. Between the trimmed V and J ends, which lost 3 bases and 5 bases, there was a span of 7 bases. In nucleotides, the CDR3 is TGCAGTGCTAGCTGGGGGGAGACCCAGTACTTC. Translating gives CSASWGETQYF.

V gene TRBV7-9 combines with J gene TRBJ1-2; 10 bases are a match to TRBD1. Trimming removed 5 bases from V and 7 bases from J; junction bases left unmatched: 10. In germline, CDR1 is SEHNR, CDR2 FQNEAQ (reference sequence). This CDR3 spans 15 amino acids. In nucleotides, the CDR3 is TGTGCCAGCAGCGCCCCGGGACAGGGGCGGGTTGGCTACACCTTC. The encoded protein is CASSAPGQGRVGYTF.

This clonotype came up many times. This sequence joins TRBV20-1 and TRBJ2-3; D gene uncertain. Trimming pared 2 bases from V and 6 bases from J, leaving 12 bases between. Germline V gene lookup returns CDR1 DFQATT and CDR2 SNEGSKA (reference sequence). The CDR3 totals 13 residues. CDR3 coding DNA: TGCAGTGCTAGATCAGACTTGGGCGATACGCAGTATTTT. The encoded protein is CSARSDLGDTQYF.